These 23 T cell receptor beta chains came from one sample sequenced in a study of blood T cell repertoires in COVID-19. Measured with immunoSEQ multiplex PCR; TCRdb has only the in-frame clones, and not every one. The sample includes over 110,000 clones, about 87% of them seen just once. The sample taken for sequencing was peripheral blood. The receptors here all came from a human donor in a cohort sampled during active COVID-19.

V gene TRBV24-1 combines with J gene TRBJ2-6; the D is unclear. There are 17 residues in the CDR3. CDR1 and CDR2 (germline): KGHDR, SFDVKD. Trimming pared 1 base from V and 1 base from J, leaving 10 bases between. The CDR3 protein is CATSDFPSGSGANVLTF. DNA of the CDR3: TGTGCCACCAGTGATTTCCCCTCGGGTTCTGGGGCCAACGTCCTGACTTTC.

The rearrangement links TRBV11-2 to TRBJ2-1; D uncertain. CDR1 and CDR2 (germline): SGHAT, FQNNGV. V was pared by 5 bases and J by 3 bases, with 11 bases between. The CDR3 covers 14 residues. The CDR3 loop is CASSIPGNYNEQFF. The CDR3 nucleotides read TGTGCCAGCAGCATACCAGGCAACTACAATGAGCAGTTCTTC.

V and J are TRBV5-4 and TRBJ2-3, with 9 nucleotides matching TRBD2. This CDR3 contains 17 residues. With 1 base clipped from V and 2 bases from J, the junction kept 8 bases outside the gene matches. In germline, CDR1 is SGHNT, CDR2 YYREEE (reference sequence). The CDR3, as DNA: TGTGCCAGCAGCTTGCCGGGGGTAGCGGGGGCCACAGATACGCAGTATTTT. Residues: CASSLPGVAGATDTQYF.

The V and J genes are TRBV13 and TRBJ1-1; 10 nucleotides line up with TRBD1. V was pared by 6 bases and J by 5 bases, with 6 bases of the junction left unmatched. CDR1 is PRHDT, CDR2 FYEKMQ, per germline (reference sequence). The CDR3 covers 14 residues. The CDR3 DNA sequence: TGTGCCAGCAGAGAACTGGACAGGGGGACTGAAGCTTTCTTT. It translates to CASRELDRGTEAFF.

CDR3: CASSIASWDRGSTDTQYF. CDR3 bases: TGTGCCAGTAGTATAGCCTCCTGGGACAGGGGGAGCACAGATACGCAGTATTTT. This rearrangement joins TRBV19 to TRBJ2-3; 11 nucleotides line up with TRBD1. Germline V lookup: CDR1 LNHDA, CDR2 SQIVND (reference sequence). The J segment lost 0 bases and the V segment lost 1 base, leaving 6 bases of the junction unmatched. The CDR3 consists of 18 residues.

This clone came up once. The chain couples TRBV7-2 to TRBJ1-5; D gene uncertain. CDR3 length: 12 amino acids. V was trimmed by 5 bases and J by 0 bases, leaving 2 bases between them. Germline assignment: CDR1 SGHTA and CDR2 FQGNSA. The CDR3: CASSLSNQPQHF. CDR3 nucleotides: TGTGCCAGCAGCCTTAGCAATCAGCCCCAGCATTTT.

CDR3 sequence: CASSSAGPPLFSNEQFF. CDR3 nucleotide sequence: TGTGCCAGCAGTTCGGCGGGACCACCTCTTTTTAGCAATGAGCAGTTCTTC. This rearrangement joins TRBV6-2 or TRBV6-3 to TRBJ2-1, with a weak D call TRBD2 (6 bases). With 4 bases removed from V and 6 bases from J, the gap between germline ends came to 22 bases. The CDR3 runs to 17 residues. Germline CDR1 MNHEY, CDR2 SVGEGT.

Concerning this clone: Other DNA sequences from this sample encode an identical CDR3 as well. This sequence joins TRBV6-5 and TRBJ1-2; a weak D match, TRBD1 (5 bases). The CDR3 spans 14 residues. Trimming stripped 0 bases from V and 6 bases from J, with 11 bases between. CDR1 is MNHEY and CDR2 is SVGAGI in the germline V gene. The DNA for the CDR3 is TGTGCCAGCAGTTACTCAGACAGACGTGATGGCTACACCTTC. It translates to CASSYSDRRDGYTF.

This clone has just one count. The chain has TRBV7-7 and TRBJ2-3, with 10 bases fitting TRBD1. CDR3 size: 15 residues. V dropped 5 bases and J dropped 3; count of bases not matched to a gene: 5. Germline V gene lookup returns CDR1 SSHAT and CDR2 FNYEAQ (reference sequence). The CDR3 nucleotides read TGTGCCAGCAGCCCTCGGACAGGGGGTACAGATACGCAGTATTTT. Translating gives CASSPRTGGTDTQYF.

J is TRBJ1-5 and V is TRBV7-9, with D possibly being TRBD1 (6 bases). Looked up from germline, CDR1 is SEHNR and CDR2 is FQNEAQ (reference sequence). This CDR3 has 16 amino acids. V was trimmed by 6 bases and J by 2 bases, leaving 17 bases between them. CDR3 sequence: CASSFDGGKGNQPQHF. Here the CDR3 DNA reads TGTGCCAGCAGTTTTGATGGGGGCAAGGGCAATCAGCCCCAGCATTTT.

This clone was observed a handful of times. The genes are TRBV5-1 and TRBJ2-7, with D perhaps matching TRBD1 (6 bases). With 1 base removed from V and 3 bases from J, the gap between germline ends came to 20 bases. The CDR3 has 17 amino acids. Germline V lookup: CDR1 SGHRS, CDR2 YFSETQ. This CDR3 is CASSLTRSLTGGYEQYF. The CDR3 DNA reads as TGCGCCAGCAGCTTGACAAGGTCATTGACAGGCGGCTACGAGCAGTACTTC.

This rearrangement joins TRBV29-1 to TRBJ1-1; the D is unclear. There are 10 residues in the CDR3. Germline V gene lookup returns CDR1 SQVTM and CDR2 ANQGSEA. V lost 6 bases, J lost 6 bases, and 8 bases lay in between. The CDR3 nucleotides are TGCAGCGTGAACATCCCTGAAGCTTTCTTT. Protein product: CSVNIPEAFF.

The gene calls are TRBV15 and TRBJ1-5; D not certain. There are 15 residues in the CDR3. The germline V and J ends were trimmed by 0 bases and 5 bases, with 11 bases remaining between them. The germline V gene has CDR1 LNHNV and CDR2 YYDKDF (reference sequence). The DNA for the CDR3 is TGTGCCACCAGCAGAGATCGCGGAATGTATCAGCCCCAGCATTTT. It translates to CATSRDRGMYQPQHF.

The CDR3 sequence: CASSSTGYNSPLHF. The CDR3 DNA sequence: TGTGCCAGCAGCTCTACAGGGTATAATTCACCCCTCCACTTT. This chain uses TRBV13 with TRBJ1-6; tentative D call: TRBD1 (6 bases). The V end was cut by 4 bases, the J end by 4 bases, with 8 bases between. This CDR3 is 14 amino acids long. Germline CDR1 PRHDT, CDR2 FYEKMQ (reference sequence).

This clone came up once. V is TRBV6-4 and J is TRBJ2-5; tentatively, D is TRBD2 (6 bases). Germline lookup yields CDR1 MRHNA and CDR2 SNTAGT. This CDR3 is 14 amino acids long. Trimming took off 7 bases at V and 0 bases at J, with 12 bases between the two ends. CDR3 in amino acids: CASTPCGNQETQYF. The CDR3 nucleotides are TGTGCCAGCACCCCTTGCGGGAACCAAGAGACCCAGTACTTC.

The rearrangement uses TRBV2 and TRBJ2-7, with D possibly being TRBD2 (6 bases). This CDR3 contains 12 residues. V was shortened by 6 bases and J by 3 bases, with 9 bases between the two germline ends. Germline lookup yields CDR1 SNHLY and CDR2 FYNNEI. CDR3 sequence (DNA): TGTGCCAGCAGGGGAGGAGGCTACGAGCAGTACTTC. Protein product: CASRGGGYEQYF.

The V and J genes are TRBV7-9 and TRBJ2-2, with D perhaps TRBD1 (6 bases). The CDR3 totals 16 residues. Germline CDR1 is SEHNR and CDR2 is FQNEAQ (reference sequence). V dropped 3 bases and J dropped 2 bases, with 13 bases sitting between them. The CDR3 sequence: CASSFSRTENTGELFF. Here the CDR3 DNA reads TGTGCCAGCAGCTTCTCTCGGACAGAAAACACCGGGGAGCTGTTTTTT.

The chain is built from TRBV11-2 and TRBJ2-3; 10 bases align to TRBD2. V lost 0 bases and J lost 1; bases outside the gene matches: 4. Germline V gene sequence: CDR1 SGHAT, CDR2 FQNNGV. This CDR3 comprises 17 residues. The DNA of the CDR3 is TGTGCCAGCAGCTTAGATCGCGGGACTAGCGGCACAGATACGCAGTATTTT. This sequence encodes CASSLDRGTSGTDTQYF.

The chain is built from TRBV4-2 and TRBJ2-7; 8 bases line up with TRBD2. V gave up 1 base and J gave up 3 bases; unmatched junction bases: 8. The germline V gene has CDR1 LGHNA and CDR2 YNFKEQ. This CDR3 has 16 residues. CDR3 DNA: TGTGCCAGCAGCCAAGTTCAGCGGGGGACCAACTACGAGCAGTACTTC. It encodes CASSQVQRGTNYEQYF.

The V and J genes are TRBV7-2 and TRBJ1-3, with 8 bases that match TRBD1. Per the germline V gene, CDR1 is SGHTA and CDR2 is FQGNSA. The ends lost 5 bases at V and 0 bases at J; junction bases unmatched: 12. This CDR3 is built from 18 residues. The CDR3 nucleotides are TGTGCCAGCAGCCTCGGGACAGGAAGATTTATCTCTGGAAACACCATATATTTT. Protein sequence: CASSLGTGRFISGNTIYF.

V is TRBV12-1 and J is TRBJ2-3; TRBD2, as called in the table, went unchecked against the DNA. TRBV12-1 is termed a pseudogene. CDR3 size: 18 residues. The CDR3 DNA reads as TGTGCCAGCAGCCCATGGACTAGCGGGGGGCCCAACACAGATACGCAGTATTTT. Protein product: CASSPWTSGGPNTDTQYF.

CDR3 loop: CASSQFTGPGGYTF. The CDR3 nucleotides read TGTGCCAGCAGCCAATTCACAGGACCGGGCGGCTACACCTTC. The chain uses TRBV3-1 (or the pseudogene TRBV3-2) and TRBJ1-2; D possibly corresponds to TRBD1 (5 bases). The CDR3 covers 14 residues. Germline V gene lookup returns CDR1 LGHDT and CDR2 YNNKEL (reference sequence). V was trimmed by 2 bases and J by 8 bases, leaving 15 bases between them.

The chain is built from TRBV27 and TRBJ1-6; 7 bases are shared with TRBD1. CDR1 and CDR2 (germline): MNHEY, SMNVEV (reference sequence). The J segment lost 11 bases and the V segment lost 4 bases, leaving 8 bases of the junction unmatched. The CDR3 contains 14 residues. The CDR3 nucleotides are TGTGCCAGCAGTTCCCGACAGGGTTGGGCACCCCTCCACTTT. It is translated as CASSSRQGWAPLHF.